Given below is one T cell receptor (beta chain) in context. The sample is drawn from a study of shared clonotypes between healthy human individuals. TCRdb keeps only in-frame clones here, not all; method: immunoSEQ multiplex PCR. The sample includes over 2 million clones, 95% of them seen just once. Per the germline V gene, CDR1 is LGHNA and CDR2 is YSLEER. The CDR3 runs to 13 residues. The germline V and J ends were trimmed by 4 bases and 5 bases, with 11 bases remaining between them. The specimen was naive CD4+ T cells sorted from blood. The subset was: CD45RA+ positively selected. The chain uses TRBV4-3 and TRBJ1-1; D gene ambiguous. This TCR was recovered from a young man in good health. CDR3 residues: CASSRGPGTEAFF. The CDR3 DNA reads as TGCGCCAGCAGCCGAGGACCCGGGACTGAAGCTTTCTTT.